This T cell receptor (beta chain) comes out of a study of blood T cell repertoires in COVID-19. TCRdb's table, derived via immunoSEQ multiplex PCR, lists solely in-frame clones and lacks some. This table holds approximately 330,000 clones, around 87% found once. This CDR3 comprises 14 residues. Germline V gene sequence: CDR1 SGHTA, CDR2 FQGTGA. With 4 bases removed from V and 0 bases from J, the gap between germline ends came to 4 bases. This chain connects TRBV7-3 to TRBJ2-6; D call uncertain. The sequence was obtained from a woman in her thirties or forties with COVID-19, enrolled during active disease. Material for sequencing was peripheral blood. The DNA for the CDR3 is TGTGCCAGCAGCTCAAACTCTGGGGCCAACGTCCTGACTTTC. The encoded protein is CASSSNSGANVLTF.